This entry concerns a single T cell receptor (beta chain). What it recognizes is unknown. The data are from a study of blood T cells in healthy people across ages. General study points: Long-lived donors carried more naive CD4+ cells and greater diversity than aged donors. Per million T cells, TCR beta diversity dropped about linearly as age rose.

Isolation per sample recovered at least 7 million PBMCs. Using a J-beta primer mix together with a sample-barcoded 5' primer, a second PCR was run for about 6 to 12 cycles. Per-sample output comprised a minimum of 3 million paired-end reads containing CDR3. TCRdb reprocessed the 5' RACE reads with MiXCR, giving one entry per CDR3 protein. This sample has hundreds of thousands of distinct CDR3 sequences, with approximately 30% found just once. The germline CDR1 and CDR2 sequences are SQVTM and ANQGSEA. V was pared by 7 bases and J by 4 bases, with 2 bases of the junction left unmatched. The CDR3 runs to 13 residues.

The sequence came from a woman older than 75 in good health. The chain joins TRBV29-1 to TRBJ2-2; 11 bases map to TRBD1. The material sequenced was blood. The DNA of the CDR3 is TGCAGCGCAGGACAGGGGGCCACCGGGGAGCTGTTTTTT. Amino acids: CSAGQGATGELFF.